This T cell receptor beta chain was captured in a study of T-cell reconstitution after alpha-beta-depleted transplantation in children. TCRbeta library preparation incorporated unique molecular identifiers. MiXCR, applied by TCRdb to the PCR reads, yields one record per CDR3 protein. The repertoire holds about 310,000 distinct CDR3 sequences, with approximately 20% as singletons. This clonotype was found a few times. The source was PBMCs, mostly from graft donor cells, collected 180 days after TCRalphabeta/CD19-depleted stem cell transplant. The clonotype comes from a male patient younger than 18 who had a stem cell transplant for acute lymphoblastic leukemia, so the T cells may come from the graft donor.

CDR3 amino acids: CSAIQGWLNIQYF. The CDR3 DNA sequence: TGCAGTGCTATACAGGGGTGGCTAAACATTCAGTACTTC. The chain uses TRBV20-1 and TRBJ2-4; 7 bases agree with TRBD1. Germline lookup yields CDR1 DFQATT and CDR2 SNEGSKA (reference sequence). V shed 4 bases and J 6 bases; nucleotides not matched to a gene: 6. The CDR3 is made up of 13 amino acids.